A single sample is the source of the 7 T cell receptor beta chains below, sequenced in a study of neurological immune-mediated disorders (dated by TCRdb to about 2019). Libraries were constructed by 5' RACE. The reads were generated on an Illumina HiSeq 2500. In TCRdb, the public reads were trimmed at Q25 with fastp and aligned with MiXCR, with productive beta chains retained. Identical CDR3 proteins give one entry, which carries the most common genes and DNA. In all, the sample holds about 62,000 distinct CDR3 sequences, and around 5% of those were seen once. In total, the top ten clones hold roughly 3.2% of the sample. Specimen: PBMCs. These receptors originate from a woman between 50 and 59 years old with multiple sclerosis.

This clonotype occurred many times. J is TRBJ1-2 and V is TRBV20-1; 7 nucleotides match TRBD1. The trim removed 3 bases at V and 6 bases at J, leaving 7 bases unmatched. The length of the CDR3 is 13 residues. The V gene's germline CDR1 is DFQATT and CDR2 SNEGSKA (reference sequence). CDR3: CSARAAQGDGYTF. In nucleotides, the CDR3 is TGCAGTGCTAGGGCGGCTCAGGGGGATGGCTACACCTTC.

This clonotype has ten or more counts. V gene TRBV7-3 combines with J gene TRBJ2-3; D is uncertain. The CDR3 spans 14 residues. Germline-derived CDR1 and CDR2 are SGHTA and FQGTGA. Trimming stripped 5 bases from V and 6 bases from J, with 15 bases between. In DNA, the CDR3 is TGTGCCAGCAGCCTTTTCCCGTCTTCGGATACGCAGTATTTT. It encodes CASSLFPSSDTQYF.

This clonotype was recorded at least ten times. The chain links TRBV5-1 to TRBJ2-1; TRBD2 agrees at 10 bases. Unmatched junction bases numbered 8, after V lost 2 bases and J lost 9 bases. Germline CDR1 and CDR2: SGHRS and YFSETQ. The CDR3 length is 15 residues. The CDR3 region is CASSFQAGGRTEQFF. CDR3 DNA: TGCGCCAGCAGCTTTCAAGCGGGGGGGCGAACTGAGCAGTTCTTC. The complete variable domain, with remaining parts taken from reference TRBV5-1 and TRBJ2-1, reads KAGVTQTPRYLIKTRGQQVTLSCSPISGHRSVSWYQQTPGQGLQFLFEYFSETQRNKGNFPGRFSGRQFSNSRSEMNVSTLELGDSALYLCASSFQAGGRTEQFFGPGTRLTVL.

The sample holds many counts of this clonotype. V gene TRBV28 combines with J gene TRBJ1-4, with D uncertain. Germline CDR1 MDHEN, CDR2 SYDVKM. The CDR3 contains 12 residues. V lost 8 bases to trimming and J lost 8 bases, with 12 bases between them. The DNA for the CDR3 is TGTGCCAGCCGCCCTGTCGGGGAAAAACTGTTTTTT. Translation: CASRPVGEKLFF.

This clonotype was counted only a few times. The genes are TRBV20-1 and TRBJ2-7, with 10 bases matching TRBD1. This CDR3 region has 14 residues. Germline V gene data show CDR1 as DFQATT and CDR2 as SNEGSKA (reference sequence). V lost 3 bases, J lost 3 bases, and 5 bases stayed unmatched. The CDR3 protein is CSASEGQGNYEQYF. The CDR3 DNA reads TGCAGTGCTAGCGAGGGACAGGGGAACTACGAGCAGTACTTC.

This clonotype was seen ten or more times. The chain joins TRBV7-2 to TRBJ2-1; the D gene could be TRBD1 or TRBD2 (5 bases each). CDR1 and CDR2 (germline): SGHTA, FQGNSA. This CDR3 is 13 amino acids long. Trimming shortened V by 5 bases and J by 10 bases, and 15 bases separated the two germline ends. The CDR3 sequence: CASSLGVLNEQFF. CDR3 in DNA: TGTGCCAGCAGCCTGGGGGTATTAAACGAGCAGTTCTTC.

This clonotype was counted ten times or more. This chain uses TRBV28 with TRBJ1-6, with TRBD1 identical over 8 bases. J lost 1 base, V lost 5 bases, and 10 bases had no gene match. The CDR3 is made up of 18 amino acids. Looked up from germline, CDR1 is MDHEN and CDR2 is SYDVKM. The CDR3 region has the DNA TGTGCCAGCAGTGGACAGGGTAGGATTGGGTCCTATAATTCACCCCTCCACTTT. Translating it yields CASSGQGRIGSYNSPLHF.